The 9 T cell receptor beta chains listed next were all sequenced from one sample in a study of blood T cell repertoires in COVID-19. Sequencing used immunoSEQ multiplex PCR; TCRdb keeps in-frame clones, though not all of them. The sample records 55,000 to 65,000 clones, just over 85% being singletons. Sequencing was done on a sample of peripheral blood. These receptors were obtained from a man between 60 and 75 years old with acute or convalescent COVID-19.

J is TRBJ1-2 and V is TRBV10-3; maybe TRBD1 (6 bases). This CDR3 has 15 amino acids. V lost 6 bases and J lost 4, with 18 bases in between. From germline, CDR1 is ENHRY and CDR2 SYGVKD. This CDR3 is CAIRLPTGFGYGYTF. As DNA, the CDR3 is TGTGCCATCAGACTGCCTACAGGGTTTGGCTATGGCTACACCTTC.

The chain is built from TRBV11-3 and TRBJ1-5, with a tentative D call TRBD1 (6 bases). Trimming left V 3 bases short and J 3 bases short, with 15 bases between. The CDR3 sequence is 16 residues long. Per germline, CDR1 SGHNT and CDR2 YENEEA. CDR3 sequence (DNA): TGTGCCAGCAGCTTCGTGGTGCGACAGGTCAATCAGCCCCAGCATTTT. The encoded protein is CASSFVVRQVNQPQHF.

There are a few counts of this clone. CDR3: CASSLDRAPHGYTF. As DNA, the CDR3 is TGCGCCAGCAGCTTGGACAGGGCTCCCCATGGCTACACCTTC. This chain links TRBV5-1 with TRBJ1-2, with a possible D match to TRBD1 (6 bases). CDR1 SGHRS and CDR2 YFSETQ come from the germline V gene. CDR3 length equals 14 residues. V lost 0 bases to trimming and J lost 6 bases, with 12 bases between them.

The chain joins TRBV29-1 to TRBJ2-3; D perhaps matches TRBD1 (5 bases). Trimming pared 7 bases from V and 3 bases from J, leaving 20 bases between. This CDR3 comprises 15 residues. Germline loops: CDR1 SQVTM, CDR2 ANQGSEA. CDR3 coding DNA: TGCAGCGCCAAAATTTCCAGGGTGGGAACAGATACGCAGTATTTT. Protein: CSAKISRVGTDTQYF.

This chain links TRBV5-1 with TRBJ2-3, with a weak D call TRBD1 (5 bases). V was cut by 3 bases and J by 3 bases, with 11 bases left in between. Germline lookup yields CDR1 SGHRS and CDR2 YFSETQ. The CDR3 has 14 amino acids. Here the CDR3 DNA reads TGCGCCAGCAGCTCGTTGACAGTAACAGATACGCAGTATTTT. Its translation is CASSSLTVTDTQYF.

The chain has TRBV3-1 (or the pseudogene TRBV3-2) and TRBJ2-3; 10 nucleotides agree with TRBD2. The CDR3 has 17 residues. Looked up from germline, CDR1 is LGHDT and CDR2 is YNNKEL (reference sequence). Losses at the gene ends were 4 bases for V and 7 bases for J; bases not matched to a gene: 14. CDR3 bases: TGTGCCAGCAGCCGGAACTCGGGAGCGGGAGGGCCCAATACGCAGTATTTT. It translates to CASSRNSGAGGPNTQYF.

The V and J genes are TRBV10-3 and TRBJ2-1; 8 nucleotides align to TRBD1. There are 13 residues in the CDR3. The germline gives CDR1 ENHRY, CDR2 SYGVKD. V shed 6 bases, J shed 8 bases, and the junction held 6 bases outside the gene matches. The CDR3 region is CAIRGQGADEQFF. The CDR3 DNA sequence: TGTGCCATCAGAGGGCAGGGGGCCGATGAGCAGTTCTTC.

The rearrangement joins TRBV6-2 or TRBV6-3 to TRBJ1-1; D gene unclear. Germline V gives CDR1 MNHEY, CDR2 SVGEGT. The CDR3 extends over 13 amino acids. V was cut by 5 bases and J by 4 bases, with 11 bases left in between. CDR3 sequence (DNA): TGTGCCAGCAGTCTTCCCCCCCCCACTGAAGCTTTCTTT. Its protein product is CASSLPPPTEAFF.

V gene TRBV5-1 combines with J gene TRBJ2-2, with 9 bases fitting TRBD2. The junction had 3 bases not matched to a gene; V was cut back by 0 bases and J by 0 bases. Per the germline V gene, CDR1 is SGHRS and CDR2 is YFSETQ. The CDR3 has 17 residues. The CDR3 nucleotides are TGCGCCAGCAGCTTGGGGGCGGGAGGGCCGAACACCGGGGAGCTGTTTTTT. It is translated as CASSLGAGGPNTGELFF.